Listed below are T cell receptor beta chains from one sample, sequenced in a study of cytomegalovirus exposure and HLA in healthy donors. The assay was immunoSEQ multiplex PCR, and TCRdb's table has in-frame clones only and misses some. The sample yields some 90,000 clones, about 70% seen once. The sequencing input was PBMCs. These receptors were taken from a female donor in good health and CMV-seropositive. Both conserved end residues are part of each CDR3. The order of the fields is CDR3 DNA, CDR3 protein, V gene, J gene, D gene, clone size. A D gene is named only where the DNA matches it firmly. Some rows mark clone size as missing; the rest say once, few, many or name a class of expanded clone.

CDR3nt: TGTGCCTGGAGAATTCGGGGGGGCGACTATGGCTACACCTTC
CDR3aa: CAWRIRGGDYGYTF
v_gene: TRBV30
j_gene: TRBJ1-2
d_gene: NA
abundance: NA

CDR3nt: TGTGCCAGCTCACGACTAGCGACAACCTACGAGCAGTACTTC
CDR3aa: CASSRLATTYEQYF
v_gene: TRBV18
j_gene: TRBJ2-7
d_gene: TRBD2
abundance: NA

CDR3nt: TGCGCCAGCAGCCAAGAGATCAGGTTTTCCTACGAGCAGTACTTC
CDR3aa: CASSQEIRFSYEQYF
v_gene: TRBV4-3
j_gene: TRBJ2-7
d_gene: NA
abundance: NA

CDR3nt: TGTGCCATCAGTGGGGGACAGGGAGGGCGAGATGTGCAGTTCTTC
CDR3aa: CAISGGQGGRDVQFF
v_gene: TRBV10-3
j_gene: TRBJ2-1
d_gene: TRBD1
abundance: NA

CDR3nt: TGTGCCAGCAGTTACTCCCTCCTACTGAACACTGAAGCTTTCTTT
CDR3aa: CASSYSLLLNTEAFF
v_gene: TRBV6-5
j_gene: TRBJ1-1
d_gene: NA
abundance: few

CDR3nt: TGCAGCGTCCTCCCCCGGGTCGGTGGCTATGGCTACACCTTC
CDR3aa: CSVLPRVGGYGYTF
v_gene: TRBV29-1
j_gene: TRBJ1-2
d_gene: NA
abundance: NA

CDR3nt: TGTGCCAGCACGCGGGGGGCTAGCACAGATACGCAGTATTTT
CDR3aa: CASTRGASTDTQYF
v_gene: TRBV6-5
j_gene: TRBJ2-3
d_gene: TRBD2
abundance: NA

CDR3nt: TGTGCCAGCAGCCCGCGGGCGGATTACCGCACCGGGGAGCTGTTTTTT
CDR3aa: CASSPRADYRTGELFF
v_gene: TRBV2
j_gene: TRBJ2-2
d_gene: NA
abundance: NA

CDR3nt: TGTGCCAGCCGTCTACTGGGGGGGCAAGAGACCCAGTACTTC
CDR3aa: CASRLLGGQETQYF
v_gene: TRBV7-9
j_gene: TRBJ2-5
d_gene: TRBD2
abundance: NA

CDR3nt: TGTGCCAGCAGCATCCTAGCTCCCCCCCACTTC
CDR3aa: CASSILAPPHF
v_gene: TRBV2
j_gene: TRBJ2-5
d_gene: NA
abundance: once

CDR3nt: TGTGCCAGCAGCTTTGGACAGAGAGATCAGCCCCAGCATTTT
CDR3aa: CASSFGQRDQPQHF
v_gene: TRBV7-2
j_gene: TRBJ1-5
d_gene: NA
abundance: NA

CDR3nt: TGCAGCGTTGAACAGGCGGGTACCTACGAGCAGTACTTC
CDR3aa: CSVEQAGTYEQYF
v_gene: TRBV29-1
j_gene: TRBJ2-7
d_gene: NA
abundance: NA

CDR3nt: TGTGCCAGCAGCTTAGCGTTGAGCTACGAGCAGTACTTC
CDR3aa: CASSLALSYEQYF
v_gene: TRBV7-2
j_gene: TRBJ2-7
d_gene: NA
abundance: NA

CDR3nt: TGTGCCAGCAGCTTGGGACTAGCGGGGGGCACAGATACGCAGTATTTT
CDR3aa: CASSLGLAGGTDTQYF
v_gene: TRBV13
j_gene: TRBJ2-3
d_gene: TRBD2
abundance: NA

CDR3nt: TGTGCCAGCTCGCGAGCCTCAGAGGGCGCCTATGGCTACACCTTC
CDR3aa: CASSRASEGAYGYTF
v_gene: TRBV18
j_gene: TRBJ1-2
d_gene: NA
abundance: NA

CDR3nt: TGTGCCATCAGAGGACAGACGAGCTCCTACAATGAGCAGTTCTTC
CDR3aa: CAIRGQTSSYNEQFF
v_gene: TRBV10-3
j_gene: TRBJ2-1
d_gene: NA
abundance: NA

CDR3nt: TGTGCCAGCAGCCAAACGACAGGGGAGGCGGAAAAACTGTTTTTT
CDR3aa: CASSQTTGEAEKLFF
v_gene: TRBV4-2
j_gene: TRBJ1-4
d_gene: TRBD1
abundance: NA

CDR3nt: TGTGCCAGCAGCTCCCTTAGTAGCAATGAGCAGTTCTTC
CDR3aa: CASSSLSSNEQFF
v_gene: TRBV7-3
j_gene: TRBJ2-1
d_gene: NA
abundance: NA

CDR3nt: TGCGCCAGCAGCCAGTCCGGACAGGGGAACGAGCCCCAGCATTTT
CDR3aa: CASSQSGQGNEPQHF
v_gene: TRBV4-3
j_gene: TRBJ1-5
d_gene: TRBD1
abundance: NA

CDR3nt: TGTGCCACCAGCAGAGATCGGAAAGGAGGCCTTGGCTACACCTTC
CDR3aa: CATSRDRKGGLGYTF
v_gene: TRBV15
j_gene: TRBJ1-2
d_gene: NA
abundance: NA

CDR3nt: TGTGCCACCAGCATGGGACAGCTTTCCACAGATACGCAGTATTTT
CDR3aa: CATSMGQLSTDTQYF
v_gene: TRBV15
j_gene: TRBJ2-3
d_gene: TRBD1
abundance: NA

CDR3nt: TGCGCCAGCAGCCACCGGGACAGGAACAATGAGCAGTTCTTC
CDR3aa: CASSHRDRNNEQFF
v_gene: TRBV5-1
j_gene: TRBJ2-1
d_gene: TRBD1
abundance: once

CDR3nt: TGTGCCAGCTCGCCTACAGGGGGCTCGGAGACCCAGTACTTC
CDR3aa: CASSPTGGSETQYF
v_gene: TRBV18
j_gene: TRBJ2-5
d_gene: TRBD1
abundance: NA

CDR3nt: TGTGCCAGCAGCCTCGGGACACAAGAAGCTTTCTTT
CDR3aa: CASSLGTQEAFF
v_gene: TRBV5-4
j_gene: TRBJ1-1
d_gene: NA
abundance: NA

CDR3nt: TGTGCCAGCAGCCCCCGGACAGGGACGAATGAAGCTTTCTTT
CDR3aa: CASSPRTGTNEAFF
v_gene: TRBV4-2
j_gene: TRBJ1-1
d_gene: TRBD1
abundance: few

CDR3nt: TGTGCCACAAACTCGAAAGGCGGGTACTATGGCTACACCTTC
CDR3aa: CATNSKGGYYGYTF
v_gene: TRBV25-1
j_gene: TRBJ1-2
d_gene: NA
abundance: NA

CDR3nt: TGCGCCAGCAGCAGGGCAGGACTAGGGGCGGGGGAGACCCAGTACTTC
CDR3aa: CASSRAGLGAGETQYF
v_gene: TRBV5-1
j_gene: TRBJ2-5
d_gene: TRBD2
abundance: NA

CDR3nt: TGTGCCAGCAGCCTGGGGCTAGCCGGGGAGACCCAGTACTTC
CDR3aa: CASSLGLAGETQYF
v_gene: TRBV5-6
j_gene: TRBJ2-5
d_gene: NA
abundance: NA

CDR3nt: TGTGCCTGGAGTACAGGGTCGACCTATAATTCACCCCTCCACTTT
CDR3aa: CAWSTGSTYNSPLHF
v_gene: TRBV30
j_gene: TRBJ1-6
d_gene: NA
abundance: few

CDR3nt: TGTGCCAGCAGCGTAGAGGGACAGGGGGCACAAGGCTACACCTTC
CDR3aa: CASSVEGQGAQGYTF
v_gene: TRBV9
j_gene: TRBJ1-2
d_gene: TRBD1
abundance: NA

CDR3nt: TGCGCCAGCAGCCAAGGTCGGAACACTGAAGCTTTCTTT
CDR3aa: CASSQGRNTEAFF
v_gene: TRBV4-3
j_gene: TRBJ1-1
d_gene: NA
abundance: once

CDR3nt: TGCGCCAGCAGTGAAAATAGCGGGGGCCAAGAGACCCAGTACTTC
CDR3aa: CASSENSGGQETQYF
v_gene: TRBV10-2
j_gene: TRBJ2-5
d_gene: TRBD2
abundance: once

CDR3nt: TGCGCCAGCACCAACCCAAAGACAGGGTCTGGGGCCAACGTCCTGACTTTC
CDR3aa: CASTNPKTGSGANVLTF
v_gene: TRBV5-1
j_gene: TRBJ2-6
d_gene: TRBD1
abundance: NA

CDR3nt: TGTGCCAGCAGCTTGGGCCTAGCGGGGGGGTTTGAGCAGTTCTTC
CDR3aa: CASSLGLAGGFEQFF
v_gene: TRBV5-4
j_gene: TRBJ2-1
d_gene: TRBD2
abundance: NA

CDR3nt: TGTGCCAGCAGCGTAGAGCCAGCGGGGGGGGCCAATGAGCAGTTCTTC
CDR3aa: CASSVEPAGGANEQFF
v_gene: TRBV9
j_gene: TRBJ2-1
d_gene: TRBD2
abundance: NA

CDR3nt: TGTGCCAGCAGTGAGGCCAGAAACTATGGCTACACCTTC
CDR3aa: CASSEARNYGYTF
v_gene: TRBV28
j_gene: TRBJ1-2
d_gene: NA
abundance: NA

CDR3nt: TGTGCCAGCAGCTCCTCCCCAGAAATCTATGGCTACACCTTC
CDR3aa: CASSSSPEIYGYTF
v_gene: TRBV7-9
j_gene: TRBJ1-2
d_gene: NA
abundance: NA

CDR3nt: TGTGCCTGGAGTGTGTCGGGGGGGGTGGAATCGCAGTACTTC
CDR3aa: CAWSVSGGVESQYF
v_gene: TRBV30
j_gene: TRBJ2-7
d_gene: TRBD2
abundance: NA

CDR3nt: TGTGCCAGCAGCCGAGGAGGGGATGATGGCTACACCTTC
CDR3aa: CASSRGGDDGYTF
v_gene: TRBV6-5
j_gene: TRBJ1-2
d_gene: NA
abundance: once

CDR3nt: TGTGCCAGCAGCTTAGAGACAACCTCTGGAAACACCATATATTTT
CDR3aa: CASSLETTSGNTIYF
v_gene: TRBV7-9
j_gene: TRBJ1-3
d_gene: NA
abundance: NA

CDR3nt: TGTGCCAGTAGTTACAGGGGAACTAATGAAAAACTGTTTTTT
CDR3aa: CASSYRGTNEKLFF
v_gene: TRBV19
j_gene: TRBJ1-4
d_gene: TRBD1
abundance: NA

CDR3nt: TGTGCCTGGAAAGGCGGGAGGGCGTTGGGGGAGCTGTTTTTT
CDR3aa: CAWKGGRALGELFF
v_gene: TRBV30
j_gene: TRBJ2-2
d_gene: TRBD2
abundance: NA

CDR3nt: TGTGCCAGCAGCTCCCCGGTCGAGCAGGGATATAATTCACCCCTCCACTTT
CDR3aa: CASSSPVEQGYNSPLHF
v_gene: TRBV5-4
j_gene: TRBJ1-6
d_gene: NA
abundance: NA

CDR3nt: TGCGCCAGCAGCCAACTAACAGGGCTCGCCGGGGAGCTGTTTTTT
CDR3aa: CASSQLTGLAGELFF
v_gene: TRBV4-3
j_gene: TRBJ2-2
d_gene: NA
abundance: NA

CDR3nt: TGTGCCAGCAGCGCGACAGGGGGCGGTGTTAACGAGCAGTACTTC
CDR3aa: CASSATGGGVNEQYF
v_gene: TRBV9
j_gene: TRBJ2-7
d_gene: TRBD1
abundance: NA

CDR3nt: TGTGCCAGCAGCACGAGGACTAGCGGGAGTCCGCTGAGCACAGATACGCAGTATTTT
CDR3aa: CASSTRTSGSPLSTDTQYF
v_gene: TRBV9
j_gene: TRBJ2-3
d_gene: TRBD2
abundance: NA

CDR3nt: TGTGCCAGCAGCTTAGTCGTCAGGAACTATGGCTACACCTTC
CDR3aa: CASSLVVRNYGYTF
v_gene: TRBV7-8
j_gene: TRBJ1-2
d_gene: NA
abundance: NA

CDR3nt: TGCAGCGTTGAGCCTAGCGGGGGGGATACGCAGTATTTT
CDR3aa: CSVEPSGGDTQYF
v_gene: TRBV29-1
j_gene: TRBJ2-3
d_gene: TRBD2
abundance: NA

CDR3nt: TGTGCCAGCAAGAGGACTAGCGGTTACGAGCAGTACTTC
CDR3aa: CASKRTSGYEQYF
v_gene: TRBV6-1
j_gene: TRBJ2-7
d_gene: TRBD2
abundance: medium-sized

CDR3nt: TGTGCCAGCAGCTTGTCGGGACAGGGACCCTACGAGCAGTACTTC
CDR3aa: CASSLSGQGPYEQYF
v_gene: TRBV5-4
j_gene: TRBJ2-7
d_gene: TRBD1
abundance: NA

CDR3nt: TGTGCCAGTAGTATTGGGGGACTAGCGGGAGTAAATGAGCAGTTCTTC
CDR3aa: CASSIGGLAGVNEQFF
v_gene: TRBV19
j_gene: TRBJ2-1
d_gene: TRBD2
abundance: NA

CDR3nt: TGTGCCAGCAGCCGGGACCAAGAGACCCAGTACTTC
CDR3aa: CASSRDQETQYF
v_gene: TRBV7-2
j_gene: TRBJ2-5
d_gene: NA
abundance: NA

CDR3nt: TGTGCCAGCAACGGACAGAACTATGGCTACACCTTC
CDR3aa: CASNGQNYGYTF
v_gene: TRBV2
j_gene: TRBJ1-2
d_gene: NA
abundance: NA

CDR3nt: TGTGCCAGCAGTTACTCCGGGGGCAATCAGCCCCAGCATTTT
CDR3aa: CASSYSGGNQPQHF
v_gene: TRBV6-5
j_gene: TRBJ1-5
d_gene: NA
abundance: NA

CDR3nt: TGTGCCAGCAGCTACGGACAGGGTCTATATAGTGGCTACACCTTC
CDR3aa: CASSYGQGLYSGYTF
v_gene: TRBV5-4
j_gene: TRBJ1-2
d_gene: TRBD1
abundance: NA

CDR3nt: TGTGCCAGCAGTTTATTAGCGGGGGGAGAGCAGTTCTTC
CDR3aa: CASSLLAGGEQFF
v_gene: TRBV27
j_gene: TRBJ2-1
d_gene: TRBD2
abundance: NA

CDR3nt: TGTGCCTGGAGGGGGAGCGGTGGAAACACCATATATTTT
CDR3aa: CAWRGSGGNTIYF
v_gene: TRBV30
j_gene: TRBJ1-3
d_gene: NA
abundance: few

CDR3nt: TGTGCCAGCAGCCGATTCGGACAGGGTCAGTCTGGGGCCAACGTCCTGACTTTC
CDR3aa: CASSRFGQGQSGANVLTF
v_gene: TRBV11-2
j_gene: TRBJ2-6
d_gene: TRBD1
abundance: few

CDR3nt: TGCGCCAGCAGTGGCACGGGGAGGACAGATACGCAGTATTTT
CDR3aa: CASSGTGRTDTQYF
v_gene: TRBV5-1
j_gene: TRBJ2-3
d_gene: NA
abundance: few

CDR3nt: TGTGCCAGCAGTGTGGGGACAGACAACACTGAAGCTTTCTTT
CDR3aa: CASSVGTDNTEAFF
v_gene: TRBV6-4
j_gene: TRBJ1-1
d_gene: TRBD1
abundance: many